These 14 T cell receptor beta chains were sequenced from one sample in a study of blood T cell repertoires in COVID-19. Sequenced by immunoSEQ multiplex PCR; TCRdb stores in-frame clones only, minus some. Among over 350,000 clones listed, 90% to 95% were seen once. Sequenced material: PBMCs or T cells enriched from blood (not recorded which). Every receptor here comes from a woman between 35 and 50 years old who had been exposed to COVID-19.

Here the CDR3 reads CSAGLAGITGELFF. The CDR3 DNA is TGCAGCGCTGGACTAGCGGGGATAACCGGGGAGCTGTTTTTT. The V call is TRBV29-1, the J call TRBJ2-2; 12 positions match TRBD2. Germline CDR1 reads SQVTM; CDR2 reads ANQGSEA. The V gene end was trimmed by 7 bases and the J gene end by 5 bases; junction bases not matched to a gene: 5. The CDR3 covers 14 residues.

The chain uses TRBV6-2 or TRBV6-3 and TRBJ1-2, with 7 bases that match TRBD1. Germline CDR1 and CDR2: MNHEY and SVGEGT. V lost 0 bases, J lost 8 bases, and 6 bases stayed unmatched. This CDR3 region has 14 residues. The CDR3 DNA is TGTGCCAGCAGTTACTCAGCGACAGGGTTCGGCTACACCTTC. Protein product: CASSYSATGFGYTF.

The CDR3, as DNA: TGTGCCAGCAGCTTAGAATCCGAAGAGACCCAGTACTTC. Translated: CASSLESEETQYF. The genes are TRBV13 and TRBJ2-5; no reliable D call. The CDR3 sequence is 13 residues long. Trimming pared 1 base from V and 3 bases from J, leaving 6 bases between. Germline V gives CDR1 PRHDT, CDR2 FYEKMQ (reference sequence).

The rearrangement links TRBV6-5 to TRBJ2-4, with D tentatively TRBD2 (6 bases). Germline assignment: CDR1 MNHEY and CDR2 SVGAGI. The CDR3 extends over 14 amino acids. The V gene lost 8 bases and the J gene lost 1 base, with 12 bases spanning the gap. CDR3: CASRRRGAKNIQYF. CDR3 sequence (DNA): TGTGCCAGCCGTCGGAGGGGCGCCAAAAACATTCAGTACTTC.

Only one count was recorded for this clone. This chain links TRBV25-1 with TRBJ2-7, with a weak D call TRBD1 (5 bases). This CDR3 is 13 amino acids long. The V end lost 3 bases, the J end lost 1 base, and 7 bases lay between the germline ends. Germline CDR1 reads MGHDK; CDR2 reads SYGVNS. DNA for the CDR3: TGTGCCAGCAGTGACCAGGGTTCCTACGAGCAGTACTTC. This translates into CASSDQGSYEQYF.

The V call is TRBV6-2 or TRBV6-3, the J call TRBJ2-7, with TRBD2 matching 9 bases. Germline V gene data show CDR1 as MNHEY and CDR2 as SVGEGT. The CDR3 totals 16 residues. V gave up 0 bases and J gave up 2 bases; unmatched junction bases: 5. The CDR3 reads CASSYSSGGPPYEQYF. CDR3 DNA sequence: TGTGCCAGCAGTTACTCGAGCGGGGGGCCCCCCTACGAGCAGTACTTC.

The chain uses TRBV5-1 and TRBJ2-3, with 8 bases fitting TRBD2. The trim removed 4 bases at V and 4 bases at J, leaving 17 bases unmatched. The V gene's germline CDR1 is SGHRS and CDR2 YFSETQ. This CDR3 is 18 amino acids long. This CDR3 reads CASSLPGGRERYADTQYF. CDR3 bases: TGCGCCAGCAGCCTACCGGGAGGGCGGGAGAGGTACGCAGATACGCAGTATTTT.

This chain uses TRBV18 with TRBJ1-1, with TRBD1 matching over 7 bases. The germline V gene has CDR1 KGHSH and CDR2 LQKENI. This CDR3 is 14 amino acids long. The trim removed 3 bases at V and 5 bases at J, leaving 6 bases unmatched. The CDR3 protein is CASSPTGQATEAFF. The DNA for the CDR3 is TGTGCCAGCTCACCTACAGGACAGGCGACTGAAGCTTTCTTT.

In DNA form, the CDR3 reads TGTGCCAGCAGTTTACCGCGAGGGCCCCAGCATTTT. Translation gives CASSLPRGPQHF. The chain links TRBV27 to TRBJ1-5; no firm D call. The CDR3 spans 12 residues. With 2 bases removed from V and 9 bases from J, the gap between germline ends came to 8 bases. Germline lookup yields CDR1 MNHEY and CDR2 SMNVEV (reference sequence).

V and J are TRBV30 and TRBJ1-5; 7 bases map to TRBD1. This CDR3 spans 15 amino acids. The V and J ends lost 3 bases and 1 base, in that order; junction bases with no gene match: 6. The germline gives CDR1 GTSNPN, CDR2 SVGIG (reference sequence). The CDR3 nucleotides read TGTGCCTGGAGACGGACAGGACTGAGCAATCAGCCCCAGCATTTT. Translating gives CAWRRTGLSNQPQHF.

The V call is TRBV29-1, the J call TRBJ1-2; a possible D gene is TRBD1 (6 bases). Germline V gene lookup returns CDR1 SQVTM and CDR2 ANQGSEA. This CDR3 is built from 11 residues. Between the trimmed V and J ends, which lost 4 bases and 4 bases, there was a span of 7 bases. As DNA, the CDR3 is TGCAGCGTTGTAGGGGGCTATGGCTACACCTTC. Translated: CSVVGGYGYTF.

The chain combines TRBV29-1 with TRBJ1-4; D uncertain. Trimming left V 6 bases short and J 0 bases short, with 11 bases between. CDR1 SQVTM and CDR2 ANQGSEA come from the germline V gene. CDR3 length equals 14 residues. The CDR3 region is CSVVLVPTNEKLFF. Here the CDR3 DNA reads TGCAGCGTCGTTTTAGTTCCAACTAATGAAAAACTGTTTTTT. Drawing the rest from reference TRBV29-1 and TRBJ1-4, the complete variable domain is SAVISQKPSRDICQRGTSLTIQCQVDSQVTMMFWYRQQPGQSLTLIATANQGSEATYESGFVIDKFPISRPNLTFSTLTVSNMSPEDSSIYLCSVVLVPTNEKLFFGSGTQLSVL.

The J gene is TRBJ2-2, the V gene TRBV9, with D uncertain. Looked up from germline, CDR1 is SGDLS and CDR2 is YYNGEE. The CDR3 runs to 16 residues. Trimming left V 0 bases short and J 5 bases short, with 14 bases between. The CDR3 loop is CASSVASVPLTGELFF. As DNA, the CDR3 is TGTGCCAGCAGCGTAGCCTCGGTCCCCCTTACCGGGGAGCTGTTTTTT.

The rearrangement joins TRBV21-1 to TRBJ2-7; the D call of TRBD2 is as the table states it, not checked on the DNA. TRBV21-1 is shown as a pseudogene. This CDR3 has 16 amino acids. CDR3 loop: CASSKYGTSHHPEQYF. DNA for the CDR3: TGTGCCAGCAGCAAATATGGGACTTCCCATCACCCCGAGCAGTACTTC.